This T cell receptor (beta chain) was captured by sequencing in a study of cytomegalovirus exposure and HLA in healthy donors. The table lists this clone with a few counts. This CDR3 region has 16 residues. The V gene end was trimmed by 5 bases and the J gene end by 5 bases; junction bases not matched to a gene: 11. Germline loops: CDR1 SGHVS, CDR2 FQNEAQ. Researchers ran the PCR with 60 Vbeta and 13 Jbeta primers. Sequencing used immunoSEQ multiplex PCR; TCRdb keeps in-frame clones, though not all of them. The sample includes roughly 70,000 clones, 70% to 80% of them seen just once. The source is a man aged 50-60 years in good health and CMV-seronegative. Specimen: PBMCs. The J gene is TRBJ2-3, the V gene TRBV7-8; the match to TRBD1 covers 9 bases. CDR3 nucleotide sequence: TGTGCCAGCAGCCCGTTGAGGACAGGGGAAAAAGATACGCAGTATTTT. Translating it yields CASSPLRTGEKDTQYF.